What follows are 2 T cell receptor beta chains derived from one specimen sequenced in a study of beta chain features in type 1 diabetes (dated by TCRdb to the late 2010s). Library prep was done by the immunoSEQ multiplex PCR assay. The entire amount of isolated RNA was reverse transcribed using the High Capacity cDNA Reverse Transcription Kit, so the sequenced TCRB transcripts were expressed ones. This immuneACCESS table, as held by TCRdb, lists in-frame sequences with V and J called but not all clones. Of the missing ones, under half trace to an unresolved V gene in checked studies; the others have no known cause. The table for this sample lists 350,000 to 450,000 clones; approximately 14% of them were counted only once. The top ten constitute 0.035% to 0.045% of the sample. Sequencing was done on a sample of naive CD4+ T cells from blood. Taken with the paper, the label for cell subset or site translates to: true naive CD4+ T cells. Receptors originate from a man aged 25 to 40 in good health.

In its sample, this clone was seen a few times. The CDR3 loop is CASSVEGFSNGYTF. The CDR3 DNA is TGTGCCAGCAGCGTAGAAGGATTCTCCAATGGCTACACCTTC. The chain uses TRBV9 and TRBJ1-2; D is uncertain. CDR3 length: 14 residues. Germline V CDR1 and CDR2: SGDLS, YYNGEE. V shed 0 bases and J shed 6 bases, with 12 bases lying between them.

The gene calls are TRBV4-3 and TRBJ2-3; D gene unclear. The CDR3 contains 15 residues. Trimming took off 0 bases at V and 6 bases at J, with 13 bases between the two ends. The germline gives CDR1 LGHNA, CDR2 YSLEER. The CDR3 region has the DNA TGCGCCAGCAGCCAAGACCGGGCCCCTTTCGATACGCAGTATTTT. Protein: CASSQDRAPFDTQYF.